Following are 29 T cell receptor beta chains from one sample sequenced in a study of T cells expressing NK-cell markers. From its re-call of the 5' RACE reads, TCRdb lists each CDR3 protein once, without DNA. This sample's table has 200,000 to 300,000 distinct CDR3 sequences. The sample consisted of blood T cells: a sorted CD56 or NKG2C T cell subset, CD4+ or CD8+ T cells, or bulk PBMC T cells (not recorded which). These receptors came from a woman aged 18 to 75 in good health.

The chain employs TRBV10-3 and TRBJ1-1; TCRdb returns TRBD1, unconfirmable since there is no DNA. CDR1 is ENHRY, CDR2 SYGVKD, per germline. This CDR3 comprises 14 residues. Here the CDR3 reads CAVGTGGVGYKAFF.

This rearrangement joins TRBV10-2 to TRBJ1-1; TCRdb indicates TRBD1, and absent DNA this call remains unverified. The CDR3 has 15 amino acids. CDR1 WSHSY and CDR2 SAAADI come from the germline V gene. CDR3 region: CASSEVWGVNTEAFF.

V and J are TRBV3-1 and TRBJ2-1; TCRdb names TRBD2, which stays unverified in the absence of DNA. Germline loops: CDR1 LGHDT, CDR2 YNNKEL (reference sequence). The CDR3 consists of 14 residues. CDR3 in amino acids: CASQTSGLIGEQFF.

V and J are TRBV3-1 and TRBJ1-2; no DNA is available, so the TRBD1 call from TCRdb remains unchecked. Germline V gene data show CDR1 as LGHDT and CDR2 as YNNKEL (reference sequence). The length of the CDR3 is 16 residues. CDR3 amino acids: CASSQAAAGGAYGYTF.

The chain carries TRBV7-2 and TRBJ2-3; the D call of TRBD2 rests on TCRdb alone, since no DNA is present to check it. The CDR3 runs 14 residues. The V gene's germline CDR1 is SGHTA and CDR2 FQGNSA. CDR3: CASSLGTSLDTQYF.

V usage is TRBV6-5 and J usage is TRBJ1-1; the TCRdb D gene call, TRBD1, has no DNA to confirm it. CDR3 length equals 16 residues. CDR1 and CDR2 (germline): MNHEY, SVGAGI. The CDR3 is CASSYSPDRVTTEAFF.

The chain uses TRBV29-1 and TRBJ2-3; TCRdb outputs TRBD1, but without DNA this stays unchecked. The germline gives CDR1 SQVTM, CDR2 ANQGSEA. The CDR3 totals 15 residues. The CDR3 spells CSGAPGQGMTDTQYF.

V gene TRBV7-7 combines with J gene TRBJ2-5; without DNA, the TCRdb call of TRBD2 cannot be checked. Germline CDR1 reads SSHAT; CDR2 reads FNYEAQ (reference sequence). The CDR3 runs to 13 residues. CDR3: CASSLTSAETQYF.

The genes are TRBV18 and TRBJ2-3; there is no DNA to check the TCRdb D call of TRBD2. This CDR3 contains 14 residues. In germline, CDR1 is KGHSH, CDR2 LQKENI. This CDR3 is CASSSLADTDTQYF.

The V gene is TRBV20-1, the J gene TRBJ2-3; TCRdb gives TRBD1 as the D gene, but with no DNA this cannot be confirmed. This CDR3 spans 14 amino acids. The V gene's germline CDR1 is DFQATT and CDR2 SNEGSKA (reference sequence). The CDR3 sequence is CSARAPAGTDTQYF.

The V call is TRBV20-1, the J call TRBJ1-4; the D gene TCRdb calls, TRBD1, cannot be checked with no DNA. The germline CDR1 and CDR2 sequences are DFQATT and SNEGSKA (reference sequence). CDR3 length: 12 residues. This CDR3 reads CSAIRDDEKLFF.

The V call is TRBV5-6, the J call TRBJ2-1; TCRdb names TRBD1, which stays unverified in the absence of DNA. Germline CDR1 and CDR2: SGHDT and YYEEEE. The CDR3 totals 16 residues. CDR3 sequence reads: CASSLAGGRSYNEQFF. Filled out from reference TRBV5-6 and TRBJ2-1, the complete variable domain reads DAGVTQSPTHLIKTRGQQVTLRCSPKSGHDTVSWYQQALGQGPQFIFQYYEEEERQRGNFPDRFSGHQFPNYSSELNVNALLLGDSALYLCASSLAGGRSYNEQFFGPGTRLTVL.

J is TRBJ1-6 and V is TRBV4-3. The CDR3 has 14 amino acids. Germline V CDR1 and CDR2: LGHNA, YSLEER. The CDR3: CASSMRGLNSPLHF.

V and J are TRBV15 and TRBJ2-1. CDR1 is LNHNV, CDR2 YYDKDF, per germline (reference sequence). This CDR3 is built from 16 residues. The CDR3 loop reads CATSRDLGGAYNEQFF.

The V and J genes are TRBV7-2 and TRBJ2-1. CDR3 length: 11 amino acids. Germline CDR1 and CDR2: SGHTA and FQGNSA. The CDR3 loop is CASTLLDEQFF.

J is TRBJ1-2 and V is TRBV20-1; there is no DNA to check the TCRdb D call of TRBD1. The CDR3 extends over 12 amino acids. The germline V gene encodes CDR1 DFQATT and CDR2 SNEGSKA (reference sequence). CDR3 sequence: CSATGTSYGYTF.

The chain links TRBV20-1 to TRBJ2-1; TCRdb returns TRBD2, unconfirmable since there is no DNA. The CDR3 is 11 amino acids. The germline gives CDR1 DFQATT, CDR2 SNEGSKA (reference sequence). CDR3 sequence: CSVLGRNEQFF.

This chain's CDR3 is CASSLATGSEAFF. The chain uses TRBV5-1 and TRBJ1-1. The CDR3 extends over 13 amino acids. Germline V gene lookup returns CDR1 SGHRS and CDR2 YFSETQ.

V and J are TRBV18 and TRBJ2-5; with no DNA, the TCRdb D assignment of TRBD2 cannot be verified. Germline V gene sequence: CDR1 KGHSH, CDR2 LQKENI. The CDR3 consists of 14 residues. The CDR3 spells CASSPLAGEETQYF.

This chain uses TRBV3-1 with TRBJ2-5; there is no DNA to check the TCRdb D call of TRBD1. This CDR3 is built from 16 residues. From germline, CDR1 is LGHDT and CDR2 YNNKEL (reference sequence). This chain's CDR3 is CASSQDSPVLRETQYF.

The chain couples TRBV12-3 or TRBV12-4 to TRBJ1-2; absent DNA, TCRdb's TRBD1 call cannot be checked. The CDR3 consists of 16 residues. CDR3 amino acids: CASSLMTESGIYGYTF.

The J gene is TRBJ2-2, the V gene TRBV14; TCRdb's D call, TRBD1, is unchecked because there is no DNA. The CDR3 totals 16 residues. The germline CDR1 and CDR2 sequences are SGHDN and FVKESK. The CDR3 is CASSQARTGLGGELFF.

CDR3 region: CASSSTGSSGNQPQHF. The chain is built from TRBV12-3 or TRBV12-4 and TRBJ1-5; TCRdb's D call, TRBD1, is unchecked because there is no DNA. CDR3 length equals 16 residues.

The chain employs TRBV5-1 and TRBJ2-1; with no DNA, the TCRdb D assignment of TRBD1 cannot be verified. The CDR3 extends over 17 amino acids. Looked up from germline, CDR1 is SGHRS and CDR2 is YFSETQ. The CDR3 region is CASSALDRGSSYNEQFF.

The CDR3 sequence is CASSPHGQRGYTF. The V call is TRBV5-6, the J call TRBJ1-2; TCRdb's D call, TRBD1, is unchecked because there is no DNA. Per germline, CDR1 SGHDT and CDR2 YYEEEE. The CDR3 covers 13 residues.

The V and J genes are TRBV6-1 and TRBJ2-5; TCRdb's assignment of TRBD1 cannot be checked, as there is no DNA. Germline V gene data show CDR1 as MNHNS and CDR2 as SASEGT. The CDR3 spans 15 residues. CDR3 sequence: CASGVWGQGQETQYF.

The chain uses TRBV7-3 and TRBJ2-2; TCRdb indicates TRBD1, and absent DNA this call remains unverified. This CDR3 has 15 residues. Per germline, CDR1 SGHTA and CDR2 FQGTGA. The CDR3: CASSRTARGIGELFF.

The rearrangement links TRBV20-1 to TRBJ2-1; no DNA is available, so the TRBD2 call from TCRdb remains unchecked. Germline loops: CDR1 DFQATT, CDR2 SNEGSKA (reference sequence). This CDR3 has 14 residues. The CDR3 loop is CSAAETRYIHEQFF.

CDR3 in amino acids: CSVAGDKAGANVLTF. The V and J genes are TRBV29-1 and TRBJ2-6; TCRdb gives TRBD2 as the D gene, but with no DNA this cannot be confirmed. Looked up from germline, CDR1 is SQVTM and CDR2 is ANQGSEA. This CDR3 contains 15 residues.